Listed here is a single TCR beta chain. Its antigen is not identified. The sample is drawn from a study of Graves' ophthalmopathy and Graves' hyperthyroidism. Study summary: Stable hyperthyroidism meant no ophthalmopathy within 18 months of follow-up. General observations from the study: The authors also found most expanded thyroid clonotypes above 0.001 frequency in blood.

RNA transcripts were the template, and TCR beta CDR3 regions were amplified from them. After a first-round RT-PCR with HTBI primers, a second-round multiplex PCR was run. One entry per CDR3 protein results from TCRdb running MiXCR on the multiplex PCR reads. This sample has 560,000 or so distinct CDR3 sequences, with under 45% found just once. Germline V gene sequence: CDR1 SQVTM, CDR2 ANQGSEA. The CDR3 has 14 amino acids. Trimming cost V 7 bases and J 7 bases; bases outside gene matches: 13. The chain carries TRBV29-1 and TRBJ2-7, with 10 bases identical to TRBD2. The origin of this receptor is an adult man with Graves' hyperthyroidism. The sample comprised peripheral blood or thyroid tissue (not recorded which). The DNA for the CDR3 is TGCAGCGGGATAGCGGGAGGACGGGTATTTGAGCAGTACTTC. Its translation is CSGIAGGRVFEQYF.